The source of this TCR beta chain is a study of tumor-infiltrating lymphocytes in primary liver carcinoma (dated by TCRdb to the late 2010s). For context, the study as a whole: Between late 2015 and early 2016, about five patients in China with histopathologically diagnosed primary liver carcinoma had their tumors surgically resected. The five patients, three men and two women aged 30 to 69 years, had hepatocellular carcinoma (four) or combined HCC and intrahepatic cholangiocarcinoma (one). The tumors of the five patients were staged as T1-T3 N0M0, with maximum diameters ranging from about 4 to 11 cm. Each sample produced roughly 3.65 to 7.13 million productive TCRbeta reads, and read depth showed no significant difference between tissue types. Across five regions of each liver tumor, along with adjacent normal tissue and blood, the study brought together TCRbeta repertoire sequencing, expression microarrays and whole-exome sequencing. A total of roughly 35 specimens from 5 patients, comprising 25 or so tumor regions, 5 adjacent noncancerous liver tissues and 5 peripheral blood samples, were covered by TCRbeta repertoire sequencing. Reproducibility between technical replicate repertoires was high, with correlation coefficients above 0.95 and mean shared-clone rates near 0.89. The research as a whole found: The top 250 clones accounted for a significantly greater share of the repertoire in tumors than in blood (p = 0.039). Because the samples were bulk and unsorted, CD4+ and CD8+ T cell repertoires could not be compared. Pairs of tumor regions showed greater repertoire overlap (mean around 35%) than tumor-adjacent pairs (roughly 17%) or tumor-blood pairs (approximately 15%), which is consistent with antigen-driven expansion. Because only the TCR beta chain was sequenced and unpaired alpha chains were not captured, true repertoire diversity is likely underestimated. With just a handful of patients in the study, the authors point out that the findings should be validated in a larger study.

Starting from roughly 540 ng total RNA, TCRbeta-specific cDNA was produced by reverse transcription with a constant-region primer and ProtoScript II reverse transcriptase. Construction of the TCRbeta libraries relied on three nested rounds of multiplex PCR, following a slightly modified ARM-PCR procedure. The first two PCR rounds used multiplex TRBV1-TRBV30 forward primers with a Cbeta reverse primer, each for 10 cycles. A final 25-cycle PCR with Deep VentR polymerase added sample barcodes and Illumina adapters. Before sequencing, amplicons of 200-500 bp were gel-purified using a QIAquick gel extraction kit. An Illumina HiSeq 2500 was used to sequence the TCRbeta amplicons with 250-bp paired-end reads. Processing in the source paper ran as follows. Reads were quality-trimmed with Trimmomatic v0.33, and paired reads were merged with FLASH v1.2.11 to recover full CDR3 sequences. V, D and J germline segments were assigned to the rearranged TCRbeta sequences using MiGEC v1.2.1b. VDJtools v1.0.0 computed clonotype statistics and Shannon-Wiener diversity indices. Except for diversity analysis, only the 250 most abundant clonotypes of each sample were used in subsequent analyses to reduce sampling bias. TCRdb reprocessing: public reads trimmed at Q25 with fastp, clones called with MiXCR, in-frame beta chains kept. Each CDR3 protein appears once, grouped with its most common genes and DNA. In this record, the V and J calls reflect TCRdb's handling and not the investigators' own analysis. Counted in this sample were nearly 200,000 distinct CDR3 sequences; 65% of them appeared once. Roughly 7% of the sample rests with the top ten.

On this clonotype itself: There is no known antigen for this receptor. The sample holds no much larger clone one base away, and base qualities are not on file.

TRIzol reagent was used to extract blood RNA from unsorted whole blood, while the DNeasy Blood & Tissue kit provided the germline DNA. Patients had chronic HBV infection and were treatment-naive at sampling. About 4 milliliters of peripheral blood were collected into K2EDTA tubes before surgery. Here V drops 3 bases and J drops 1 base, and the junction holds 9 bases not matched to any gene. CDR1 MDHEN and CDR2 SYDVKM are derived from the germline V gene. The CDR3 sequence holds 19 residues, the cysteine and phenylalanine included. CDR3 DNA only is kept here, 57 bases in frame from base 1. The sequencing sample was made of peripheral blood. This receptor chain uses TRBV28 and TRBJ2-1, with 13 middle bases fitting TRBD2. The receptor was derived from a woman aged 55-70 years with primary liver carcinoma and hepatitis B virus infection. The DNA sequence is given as TGTGCCAGCAGTTTTCTCGGACTAGCGGGAGATAGGTCCTACAATGAGCAGTTCTTC. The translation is CASSFLGLAGDRSYNEQFF. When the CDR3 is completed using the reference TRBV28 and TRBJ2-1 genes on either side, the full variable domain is DVKVTQSSRYLVKRTGEKVFLECVQDMDHENMFWYRQDPGLGLRLIYFSYDVKMKEKGDIPEGYSVSREKKERFSLILESASTNQTSMYLCASSFLGLAGDRSYNEQFFGPGTRLTVL.